Given below is one T cell receptor beta chain in context. Its antigen has not been determined. The sample holds no much larger clone one base away, and base qualities are not on file. The germline V gene (reference sequence) provides CDR1 GTSNPN and CDR2 SVGIG. V loses 2 bases at its end and J loses 7 bases; junction bases beyond the gene matches: 10. Measured from the cysteine to the phenylalanine, the CDR3 is 15 residues long. The sequence is cut down to CDR3 DNA, 45 bases in frame from base 1. This sample is part of a study of control samples from healthy donors and cancer patients (dated by TCRdb to the early 2020s). Libraries came from the immunoSEQ multiplex PCR assay. Entries here come from immuneACCESS through TCRdb and include only in-frame sequences with V and J called. Some clones fail to appear in such tables; in the studies checked, an unresolved V gene covers under half of the shortfall, and the cause of the remainder is unknown. This sample lists around 100,000 clones; around 88% were detected once. The ten largest clones take up roughly 14% of the sample.

This receptor chain uses TRBV30 and TRBJ2-1; TRBD2 matches 8 bases in the middle. The sequence was obtained from a man between 25 and 39 years old in good health. Sequencing was carried out using blood. The CDR3 sequence is CAWSTAAGGLNEQFF. The sequenced DNA: TGTGCCTGGAGTACGGCGGCGGGAGGCCTGAATGAGCAGTTCTTC.